Presented here are 20 T cell receptor beta chains from one specimen sequenced in a study of Ad26.COV2.S vaccination and SARS-CoV-2 variants. Sequenced by immunoSEQ multiplex PCR; TCRdb stores in-frame clones only, minus some. The table includes under 550,000 clones, approximately 92% detected once. Described treatment: 19 received Ad26.COV2.S at low or high dose, single or two shots; 5 received placebo; per-sample allocation not given. The study sampled participants on day 63 after the first vaccine or placebo injection. Source: peripheral blood, taken in a trial of Ad26.COV2.S vaccine versus placebo. The source of these receptors is a person aged 18 to 65 who received the Ad26.COV2.S COVID-19 vaccine or a placebo.

The chain recombines TRBV5-1 with TRBJ1-2; the D gene is possibly TRBD1 (6 bases). The CDR3 contains 13 residues. Germline CDR1 is SGHRS and CDR2 is YFSETQ. Trimming pared 1 base from V and 6 bases from J, leaving 10 bases between. The CDR3 reads CASSLTGWDGYTF. The CDR3 DNA follows: TGCGCCAGCAGCTTGACAGGGTGGGATGGCTACACCTTC.

The chain employs TRBV10-3 and TRBJ1-2; TRBD1 is a possible D gene (5 bases). The V gene's germline CDR1 is ENHRY and CDR2 SYGVKD. The CDR3 has 13 amino acids. Trimming removed 6 bases from V and 6 bases from J, with 14 bases in between. The DNA of the CDR3 is TGTGCCATCAGGCTCGGGGCCAGGGATGGCTACACCTTC. This gives the protein CAIRLGARDGYTF.

This chain uses TRBV7-8 with TRBJ2-1; no clear D gene. Germline V lookup: CDR1 SGHVS, CDR2 FQNEAQ. The CDR3 consists of 14 residues. V lost 2 bases to trimming and J lost 8 bases, with 13 bases between them. CDR3 in DNA: TGTGCCAGCAGCTTACAGGTCGGGTCCCATGAGCAGTTCTTC. Translation: CASSLQVGSHEQFF.

The V and J genes are TRBV7-9 and TRBJ2-1; 7 bases match TRBD2. In germline, CDR1 is SEHNR, CDR2 FQNEAQ (reference sequence). Trimming took 4 bases from V and 6 from J; bases not matched to a gene: 9. The CDR3 spans 15 residues. CDR3 protein: CASSSNGAGVNEQFF. CDR3 coding DNA: TGTGCCAGCAGCTCCAACGGGGCGGGAGTCAATGAGCAGTTCTTC.

The chain recombines TRBV6-5 with TRBJ1-4; maybe TRBD1 (6 bases). V lost 2 bases to trimming and J lost 8 bases, with 12 bases between them. This CDR3 spans 14 amino acids. The V gene's germline CDR1 is MNHEY and CDR2 SVGAGI. The CDR3 bases are TGTGCCAGCAGTTACGGGCAGGGGACGGAAAAACTGTTTTTT. As protein: CASSYGQGTEKLFF.

The V call is TRBV30, the J call TRBJ1-3; D not certain. This CDR3 is 14 amino acids long. Germline V gives CDR1 GTSNPN, CDR2 SVGIG (reference sequence). Trimming took 5 bases from V and 0 from J, leaving 11 bases between them. CDR3 region: CAWVRPDSGNTIYF. The CDR3 region has the DNA TGTGCCTGGGTACGGCCGGACTCTGGAAACACCATATATTTT.

The V and J genes are TRBV2 and TRBJ2-1, with 8 bases aligning to TRBD2. The CDR3 contains 15 residues. Per the germline V gene, CDR1 is SNHLY and CDR2 is FYNNEI. The junction had 5 bases not matched to a gene; V was cut back by 4 bases and J by 3 bases. CDR3 coding DNA: TGTGCCAGCAGTGGCCATAGCGGGGACTACAATGAGCAGTTCTTC. Its translation: CASSGHSGDYNEQFF.

The J gene is TRBJ2-2, the V gene TRBV29-1, with D unresolved. V was clipped by 2 bases and J by 4 bases, with 14 bases between them. CDR1 and CDR2 (germline): SQVTM, ANQGSEA. The CDR3 loop spans 15 amino acids. CDR3 amino acids: CSVETGSGVTGELFF. CDR3 DNA sequence: TGCAGCGTTGAAACTGGGTCTGGGGTCACCGGGGAGCTGTTTTTT.

This clone has just one count. The chain uses TRBV7-3 and TRBJ2-3; D possibly corresponds to TRBD2 (6 bases). The germline gives CDR1 SGHTA, CDR2 FQGTGA. The CDR3 covers 14 residues. Between the trimmed V and J ends, which lost 2 bases and 0 bases, there was a span of 6 bases. Written as DNA, the CDR3 is TGTGCCAGCAGCTTAGCGGGGAGCACAGATACGCAGTATTTT. Protein product: CASSLAGSTDTQYF. Complete variable domain (other parts from reference TRBV7-3 and TRBJ2-3): GAGVSQTPSNKVTEKGKYVELRCDPISGHTALYWYRQSLGQGPEFLIYFQGTGAADDSGLPNDRFFAVRPEGSVSTLKIQRTERGDSAVYLCASSLAGSTDTQYFGPGTRLTVL.

The chain is built from TRBV30 and TRBJ2-5; D is undetermined. The CDR3 covers 12 residues. Between the trimmed V and J ends, which lost 3 bases and 1 base, there was a span of 6 bases. Germline CDR1 reads GTSNPN; CDR2 reads SVGIG (reference sequence). Here the CDR3 DNA reads TGTGCCTGGAGCCTTATCCAAGAGACCCAGTACTTC. This translates into CAWSLIQETQYF.

V usage is TRBV7-8 and J usage is TRBJ2-7, with TRBD2 matching 7 bases. This CDR3 spans 13 amino acids. Germline V lookup: CDR1 SGHVS, CDR2 FQNEAQ. V shed 5 bases, J shed 5 bases, and the junction held 6 bases outside the gene matches. The CDR3 here is CASSLSGGDEQYF. The CDR3 bases are TGTGCCAGCAGCCTCTCGGGGGGAGACGAGCAGTACTTC.

This clone was picked up one time. The chain is built from TRBV5-1 and TRBJ2-7, with 8 nucleotides matching TRBD2. This CDR3 region has 15 residues. In germline, CDR1 is SGHRS, CDR2 YFSETQ. Unmatched junction bases numbered 10, after V lost 1 base and J lost 7 bases. The CDR3 loop reads CASSLSGSLGQEQYF. In DNA, the CDR3 is TGCGCCAGCAGCTTGAGCGGGAGTTTAGGGCAAGAGCAGTACTTC. The whole variable domain, filled in from reference TRBV5-1 and TRBJ2-7, reads KAGVTQTPRYLIKTRGQQVTLSCSPISGHRSVSWYQQTPGQGLQFLFEYFSETQRNKGNFPGRFSGRQFSNSRSEMNVSTLELGDSALYLCASSLSGSLGQEQYFGPGTRLTVT.

The chain couples TRBV27 to TRBJ2-1; TRBD2 aligns across 10 bases. Trimming cost V 5 bases and J 9 bases; bases outside gene matches: 7. This CDR3 contains 14 residues. Germline-derived CDR1 and CDR2 are MNHEY and SMNVEV (reference sequence). The CDR3 nucleotides read TGTGCCAGCAGTCCCGGGACTAGCGACAGTGAGCAGTTCTTC. This sequence encodes CASSPGTSDSEQFF.

The chain joins TRBV6-6 to TRBJ1-5, with TRBD1 matching over 12 bases. The J segment lost 3 bases and the V segment lost 7 bases, leaving 7 bases of the junction unmatched. The CDR3 spans 16 residues. Germline loops: CDR1 MNHNY, CDR2 SVGAGI (reference sequence). The CDR3 reads CASIPGQGATNQPQHF. As DNA, the CDR3 is TGTGCCAGCATTCCGGGACAGGGGGCGACCAATCAGCCCCAGCATTTT.

This clone was detected only a few times. The chain is built from TRBV28 and TRBJ1-6, with D maybe TRBD1 (6 bases). The V end was cut by 3 bases, the J end by 9 bases, with 18 bases between. Germline assignment: CDR1 MDHEN and CDR2 SYDVKM. The CDR3 contains 16 residues. CDR3 sequence (DNA): TGTGCCAGCAGTTTGGCCTGGACAGCGTCTTTTTCACCCCTCCACTTT. Its protein product is CASSLAWTASFSPLHF.

The V gene is TRBV4-2, the J gene TRBJ2-7, with 8 bases aligning to TRBD1. Per the germline V gene, CDR1 is LGHNA and CDR2 is YNFKEQ. The CDR3 extends over 15 amino acids. The ends lost 2 bases at V and 3 bases at J; junction bases unmatched: 6. The CDR3 sequence: CASSQPLGQGYEQYF. CDR3 DNA: TGTGCCAGCAGCCAACCTCTCGGACAGGGCTACGAGCAGTACTTC.

The chain carries TRBV30 and TRBJ1-1, with D unclear. The CDR3 has 13 residues. Trimming left V 3 bases short and J 6 bases short, with 14 bases between. Germline CDR1 and CDR2: GTSNPN and SVGIG (reference sequence). This chain's CDR3 is CAWSGHPGAEAFF. The CDR3 DNA follows: TGTGCCTGGAGCGGGCACCCTGGGGCTGAAGCTTTCTTT.

The V and J genes are TRBV7-9 and TRBJ1-2, with D maybe TRBD1 (5 bases). The V and J ends lost 3 bases and 6 bases respectively, with 11 bases between them. Germline values: CDR1 SEHNR, CDR2 FQNEAQ (reference sequence). The CDR3 is 13 residues long. The CDR3 region is CASSLGHGDGYTF. CDR3 nucleotides: TGTGCCAGCAGCTTGGGGCACGGTGATGGCTACACCTTC.

This chain joins TRBV11-2 and TRBJ2-7; D might be TRBD2 (5 bases). The V gene's germline CDR1 is SGHAT and CDR2 FQNNGV. Trimming removed 3 bases at V and 6 bases at J, with 12 bases between. CDR3 length: 13 amino acids. This CDR3 reads CASSFEGVGEQYF. In nucleotides, the CDR3 is TGTGCCAGCAGCTTTGAGGGAGTGGGCGAGCAGTACTTC.

This sequence joins TRBV28 and TRBJ1-1; a weak D match, TRBD1 (5 bases). Germline lookup yields CDR1 MDHEN and CDR2 SYDVKM. Trimming stripped 6 bases from V and 3 bases from J, with 11 bases between. The CDR3 covers 13 residues. The CDR3 protein is CASSRLGDTEAFF. Here the CDR3 DNA reads TGTGCCAGCAGCCGGCTAGGGGACACTGAAGCTTTCTTT.